Listed here are 16 T cell receptor beta chains from one sample, sequenced in a study of cytomegalovirus exposure and HLA in healthy donors. Generated by immunoSEQ multiplex PCR, the TCRdb table keeps only in-frame clones and is missing some. The table has about 130,000 clones, approximately 84% seen once. Sequences were obtained from PBMCs. These receptors were collected from a man aged 25-45 years in good health and CMV-seropositive.

The rearrangement joins TRBV10-3 to TRBJ1-5, with 12 bases matching TRBD1. Per the germline V gene, CDR1 is ENHRY and CDR2 is SYGVKD. CDR3 size: 16 residues. V lost 8 bases to trimming and J lost 5 bases; unmatched junction nucleotides: 10. CDR3 DNA: TGTGCCATCTCCCCTGAGGGGACAGGGGGCGATCAGCCCCAGCATTTT. This codes for CAISPEGTGGDQPQHF.

The genes are TRBV6-6 and TRBJ1-3; no clear D gene. V was pared by 1 base and J by 0 bases, with 4 bases between. The CDR3 covers 14 residues. Germline V gives CDR1 MNHNY, CDR2 SVGAGI (reference sequence). This CDR3 reads CASSYFHSGNTIYF. Written as DNA, the CDR3 is TGTGCCAGCAGTTACTTTCACTCTGGAAACACCATATATTTT.

The gene calls are TRBV4-1 and TRBJ1-4, with D perhaps TRBD1 (6 bases). The V end lost 0 bases, the J end lost 8 bases, and 16 bases lay between the germline ends. The CDR3 consists of 16 residues. Germline V gene sequence: CDR1 MGHRA, CDR2 YSYEKL. CDR3 amino acids: CASSQDMGARWEKLFF. In nucleotides, the CDR3 is TGCGCCAGCAGCCAAGATATGGGGGCCAGGTGGGAAAAACTGTTTTTT.

V gene TRBV4-3 combines with J gene TRBJ1-6; D not resolved. Germline CDR1 reads LGHNA; CDR2 reads YSLEER. Between the trimmed V and J ends, which lost 0 bases and 7 bases, there was a span of 10 bases. The CDR3 sequence is 15 residues long. The CDR3 loop reads CASSQDLDRNSPLHF. For the CDR3, the DNA is TGCGCCAGCAGCCAAGATCTAGACCGGAATTCACCCCTCCACTTT.

The chain joins TRBV6-5 to TRBJ1-3; D may be TRBD1 (5 bases). With 0 bases removed from V and 5 bases from J, the gap between germline ends came to 11 bases. CDR1 and CDR2 from the germline V gene are MNHEY and SVGAGI. The CDR3 runs to 15 residues. Here the CDR3 DNA reads TGTGCCAGCAGTTACTCGATGCAGGGAAGAAACACCATATATTTT. The encoded protein is CASSYSMQGRNTIYF.

This clone was observed a few times. V gene TRBV7-9 combines with J gene TRBJ2-7; D possibly corresponds to TRBD1 (5 bases). V was shortened by 4 bases and J by 2 bases, with 12 bases between the two germline ends. The CDR3 extends over 14 amino acids. CDR1 and CDR2 (germline): SEHNR, FQNEAQ (reference sequence). The CDR3 loop reads CASSSSQVTYEQYF. The CDR3 DNA follows: TGTGCCAGCAGCTCCTCACAGGTCACCTACGAGCAGTACTTC.

This chain connects TRBV9 to TRBJ1-3; D ambiguous. CDR1 is SGDLS, CDR2 YYNGEE, per germline. Trimming left V 4 bases short and J 4 bases short, with 12 bases between. CDR3 size: 14 residues. The CDR3 here is CASSRRTGGNTIYF. CDR3 sequence (DNA): TGTGCCAGCAGCCGGAGGACGGGCGGAAACACCATATATTTT.

The genes are TRBV7-9 and TRBJ2-1; 9 nucleotides align to TRBD2. V lost 5 bases, J lost 1 base, and 3 bases stayed unmatched. This CDR3 is 15 amino acids long. Germline-derived CDR1 and CDR2 are SEHNR and FQNEAQ (reference sequence). CDR3 nucleotides: TGTGCCAGCAGCCGCGGGGGGGCGTCCTACAATGAGCAGTTCTTC. Translated: CASSRGGASYNEQFF.

This sequence joins TRBV7-9 and TRBJ1-2, with TRBD1 matching over 7 bases. CDR1 is SEHNR and CDR2 is FQNEAQ in the germline V gene (reference sequence). J gave up 7 bases and V 5 bases, and 13 bases lay outside the gene matches. The CDR3 contains 15 residues. This CDR3 is CASSADRPRGVGYTF. The CDR3 bases are TGTGCCAGCAGCGCGGACAGGCCCAGAGGAGTTGGCTACACCTTC.

J is TRBJ1-6 and V is TRBV7-2, with 11 bases lining up with TRBD1. This CDR3 is 15 amino acids long. The germline V gene has CDR1 SGHTA and CDR2 FQGNSA. J was trimmed by 10 bases and V by 5 bases; bases with no gene match: 7. The CDR3 sequence: CASSRGGQGGSPLHF. The DNA of the CDR3 is TGTGCCAGCAGCCGAGGGGGACAGGGGGGATCACCCCTCCACTTT.

The chain recombines TRBV27 with TRBJ2-1; a weak D match, TRBD1 (6 bases). Trimming left V 8 bases short and J 4 bases short, with 15 bases between. This CDR3 comprises 14 residues. Germline V gives CDR1 MNHEY, CDR2 SMNVEV (reference sequence). The CDR3 nucleotides are TGTGCCAGCGCCGGTTCAGGGGTTTACAATGAGCAGTTCTTC. It codes for CASAGSGVYNEQFF.

The V gene is TRBV5-1, the J gene TRBJ2-5; TRBD2 might be the D (6 bases). CDR1 is SGHRS and CDR2 is YFSETQ in the germline V gene. The V and J ends lost 3 bases and 2 bases respectively, with 14 bases between them. CDR3 length equals 15 residues. The CDR3 nucleotides are TGCGCCAGCAGCTCACCGGCGGGACTGCAAGAGACCCAGTACTTC. Translating it yields CASSSPAGLQETQYF.

The rearrangement links TRBV7-3 to TRBJ2-7, with a weak D call TRBD1 (6 bases). Germline V gives CDR1 SGHTA, CDR2 FQGTGA. The V end was cut by 3 bases, the J end by 1 base, with 10 bases between. This CDR3 region has 14 residues. The CDR3 sequence: CASSLTGLSYEQYF. In nucleotides, the CDR3 is TGTGCCAGCAGCTTGACAGGACTTTCCTACGAGCAGTACTTC.

V is TRBV7-2 and J is TRBJ2-7; D might be TRBD1 (7 bases). The CDR3 contains 15 residues. The V end lost 1 base, the J end lost 5 bases, and 15 bases lay between the germline ends. CDR1 is SGHTA, CDR2 FQGNSA, per germline. The DNA for the CDR3 is TGTGCCAGCAGCTTAGTGGCAGGGGGGTCTAACGAGCAGTACTTC. Translated, it gives CASSLVAGGSNEQYF.

This sequence joins TRBV11-3 and TRBJ1-2, with 7 bases that match TRBD1. The CDR3 covers 16 residues. Germline CDR1 SGHNT, CDR2 YENEEA. Germline trimming cut 3 bases from V and 2 bases from J; bases unmatched to any gene: 9. CDR3 nucleotides: TGTGCCAGCAGCTTCACCGAGACAGGGCCCAACTATGGCTACACCTTC. Its translation: CASSFTETGPNYGYTF.

The chain carries TRBV6-5 and TRBJ1-2, with a tentative D call TRBD1 (6 bases). The CDR3 is 14 amino acids. Per germline, CDR1 MNHEY and CDR2 SVGAGI. V shed 5 bases and J shed 6 bases, with 16 bases lying between them. The CDR3 DNA follows: TGTGCCAGCAGTCTCTCGCGGGGGCGGGATGGCTACACCTTC. It specifies CASSLSRGRDGYTF.